This entry lists 12 T cell receptor beta chains sequenced from one sample in a study of shared clonotypes between healthy human individuals. Using immunoSEQ multiplex PCR, the repertoire was profiled, and TCRdb retains in-frame clones only, with some absent. The data hold roughly 2.6 million clones, with 85% to 95% observed a single time. Sequenced: naive CD4+ T cells sorted from blood. Subset described: CD45RA+ positively selected. All receptors come from a man aged 18 to 35 in good health.

To note about this clone: Relative to the germline gene, one junction end is altered; a read error may explain this. The rearrangement joins TRBV5-1 to TRBJ2-5, with D maybe TRBD2 (6 bases). Germline-derived CDR1 and CDR2 are SGHRS and YFSETQ. The CDR3 extends over 13 amino acids. The CDR3 sequence is CASSTDPGEAQYF. The CDR3 bases are TGCGCCAGCAGCACGGACCCGGGAGAGGCCCAGTACTTC. The complete variable domain, with remaining parts taken from reference TRBV5-1 and TRBJ2-5, reads KAGVTQTPRYLIKTRGQQVTLSCSPISGHRSVSWYQQTPGQGLQFLFEYFSETQRNKGNFPGRFSGRQFSNSRSEMNVSTLELGDSALYLCASSTDPGEAQYFGPGTRLLVL.

In the case of this clone: Other DNA variants within this sample encode the same CDR3. The chain uses TRBV18 and TRBJ2-3; weak D call: TRBD1 (5 bases). V shed 3 bases and J shed 4 bases, with 11 bases lying between them. The CDR3 totals 14 residues. CDR1 and CDR2 (germline): KGHSH, LQKENI. The CDR3 DNA is TGTGCCAGCTCACCTCGGGCAGGGCCAGATACGCAGTATTTT. It is translated as CASSPRAGPDTQYF.

The CDR3 nucleotides read TGTGCCAGCAGCTTGGTGGGACAGGGGGTTGATGGCTACACCTTC. The encoded protein is CASSLVGQGVDGYTF. This rearrangement joins TRBV5-6 to TRBJ1-2; 11 positions match TRBD1. After removal of 0 bases from V and 6 bases from J, the junction contained 4 bases not matched to a gene. Germline V gene data show CDR1 as SGHDT and CDR2 as YYEEEE. The CDR3 runs 15 residues.

This chain links TRBV7-2 with TRBJ2-3, with unresolved D. Germline CDR1 is SGHTA and CDR2 is FQGNSA. Trimming pared 1 base from V and 4 bases from J, leaving 18 bases between. This CDR3 comprises 17 residues. The CDR3 protein is CASSLVPNALDADTQYF. In nucleotides, the CDR3 is TGTGCCAGCAGCTTAGTCCCCAATGCCTTGGACGCAGATACGCAGTATTTT. The variable domain in full, with the rest retrieved from reference TRBV7-2 and TRBJ2-3, is GAGVSQSPSNKVTEKGKDVELRCDPISGHTALYWYRQSLGQGLEFLIYFQGNSAPDKSGLPSDRFSAERTGGSVSTLTIQRTQQEDSAVYLCASSLVPNALDADTQYFGPGTRLTVL.

The chain couples TRBV6-5 to TRBJ2-5, with D uncertain. Per germline, CDR1 MNHEY and CDR2 SVGAGI. V dropped 0 bases and J dropped 5 bases, with 7 bases sitting between them. There are 13 residues in the CDR3. CDR3 in amino acids: CASSYSFRETQYF. Written as DNA, the CDR3 is TGTGCCAGCAGTTACTCTTTTAGGGAGACCCAGTACTTC.

This clone was counted only a few times. The V call is TRBV4-2, the J call TRBJ1-2, with unresolved D. Germline CDR1 and CDR2: LGHNA and YNFKEQ. V was trimmed by 0 bases and J by 5 bases, leaving 4 bases between them. The CDR3 length is 12 residues. The CDR3 protein is CASSQDGYGYTF. For the CDR3, the DNA is TGTGCCAGCAGCCAAGATGGATATGGCTACACCTTC.

The chain combines TRBV7-9 with TRBJ2-3, with a possible D match to TRBD2 (5 bases). Germline V gives CDR1 SEHNR, CDR2 FQNEAQ (reference sequence). Trimming left V 0 bases short and J 3 bases short, with 13 bases between. The CDR3 length is 16 residues. The CDR3 DNA reads as TGTGCCAGCAGCTTAGCGGAGGTCAGAGGGACAGATACGCAGTATTTT. Residues: CASSLAEVRGTDTQYF.

V gene TRBV29-1 combines with J gene TRBJ1-1; a weak D match, TRBD1 (6 bases). Germline CDR1 SQVTM, CDR2 ANQGSEA. This CDR3 has 16 amino acids. The V end was cut by 1 base, the J end by 5 bases, with 20 bases between. CDR3 sequence: CSVEVAGAGVETEAFF. CDR3 DNA: TGCAGCGTTGAAGTGGCAGGGGCAGGGGTTGAGACTGAAGCTTTCTTT.

J is TRBJ1-6 and V is TRBV19; TRBD1 matches 8 bases. The CDR3 sequence is 17 residues long. Germline trimming cut 2 bases from V and 3 bases from J; bases unmatched to any gene: 6. Per the germline V gene, CDR1 is LNHDA and CDR2 is SQIVND (reference sequence). The CDR3 DNA reads TGTGCCAGTAGTATAAACTCTGGACAGGGCTATAATTCACCCCTCCACTTT. Translated: CASSINSGQGYNSPLHF.

The chain uses TRBV13 and TRBJ2-7; 7 bases agree with TRBD1. There are 13 residues in the CDR3. Germline-derived CDR1 and CDR2 are PRHDT and FYEKMQ (reference sequence). V was pared by 5 bases and J by 5 bases, with 6 bases of the junction left unmatched. Here the CDR3 DNA reads TGTGCCAGCAGCACCAGACAGGGCCACGAGCAGTACTTC. Translation: CASSTRQGHEQYF. Full variable domain (rest looked up from reference TRBV13 and TRBJ2-7): AAGVIQSPRHLIKEKRETATLKCYPIPRHDTVYWYQQGPGQDPQFLISFYEKMQSDKGSIPDRFSAQQFSDYHSELNMSSLELGDSALYFCASSTRQGHEQYFGPGTRLTVT.

The chain combines TRBV23-1 with TRBJ1-3; TRBD1 matches 10 bases. TRBV23-1 is labeled an ORF, and its function is uncertain. This CDR3 region has 24 residues. The J segment lost 2 bases and the V segment lost 2 bases, leaving 27 bases of the junction unmatched. This chain's CDR3 is CASSQPPITGASISGQGPGNTIYF. The CDR3 DNA is TGCGCCAGCAGTCAACCCCCTATTACGGGGGCCTCAATATCGGGACAGGGGCCTGGAAACACCATATATTTT.

V gene TRBV5-4 combines with J gene TRBJ2-2, with TRBD2 matching over 11 bases. The germline V gene encodes CDR1 SGHNT and CDR2 YYREEE (reference sequence). With 5 bases clipped from V and 1 base from J, the junction kept 7 bases outside the gene matches. The CDR3 sequence is 17 residues long. CDR3 nucleotides: TGTGCCAGCAGGGGAGGGGGGACTAGCGGGAACACCGGGGAGCTGTTTTTT. It encodes CASRGGGTSGNTGELFF.